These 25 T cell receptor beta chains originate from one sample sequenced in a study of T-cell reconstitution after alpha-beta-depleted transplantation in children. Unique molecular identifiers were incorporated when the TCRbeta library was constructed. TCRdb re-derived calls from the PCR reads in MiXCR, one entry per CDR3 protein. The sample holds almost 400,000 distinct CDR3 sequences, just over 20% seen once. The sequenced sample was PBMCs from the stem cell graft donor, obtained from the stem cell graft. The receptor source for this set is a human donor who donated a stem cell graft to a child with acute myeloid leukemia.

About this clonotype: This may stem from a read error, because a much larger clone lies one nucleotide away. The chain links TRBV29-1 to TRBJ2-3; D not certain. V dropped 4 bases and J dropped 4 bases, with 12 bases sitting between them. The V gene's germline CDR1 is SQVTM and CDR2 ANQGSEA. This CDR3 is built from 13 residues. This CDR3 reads CSVAAIGADTQYF. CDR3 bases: TGCAGCGTTGCGGCTATCGGAGCAGATACGCAGTATTTT.

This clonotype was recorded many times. CDR3: CASSLWDSPPYNEQFF. Here the CDR3 DNA reads TGTGCCAGCAGCTTATGGGACTCCCCCCCTTACAATGAGCAGTTCTTC. The V and J genes are TRBV7-3 and TRBJ2-1, with D possibly being TRBD2 (6 bases). Trimming removed 2 bases at V and 4 bases at J, with 15 bases between. Germline V gives CDR1 SGHTA, CDR2 FQGTGA. The length of the CDR3 is 16 residues.

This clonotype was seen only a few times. The CDR3 sequence: CASRSGRDNEQFF. The CDR3 DNA follows: TGTGCCAGCAGGTCAGGGAGGGACAATGAGCAGTTCTTC. The chain combines TRBV25-1 with TRBJ2-1; TRBD2 aligns across 7 bases. The CDR3 consists of 13 residues. Germline values: CDR1 MGHDK, CDR2 SYGVNS. The trim removed 6 bases at V and 5 bases at J, leaving 4 bases unmatched. Drawing the rest from reference TRBV25-1 and TRBJ2-1, the complete variable domain is EADIYQTPRYLVIGTGKKITLECSQTMGHDKMYWYQQDPGMELHLIHYSYGVNSTEKGDLSSESTVSRIRTEHFPLTLESARPSHTSQYLCASRSGRDNEQFFGPGTRLTVL.

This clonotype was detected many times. CDR3 DNA: TGCAGTGCTAGAGAAACTAATGAAAAACTGTTTTTT. This translates into CSARETNEKLFF. The J gene is TRBJ1-4, the V gene TRBV20-1; D is ambiguous. Germline V gives CDR1 DFQATT, CDR2 SNEGSKA (reference sequence). V shed 0 bases and J shed 1 base, with 0 bases lying between them. The CDR3 contains 12 residues.

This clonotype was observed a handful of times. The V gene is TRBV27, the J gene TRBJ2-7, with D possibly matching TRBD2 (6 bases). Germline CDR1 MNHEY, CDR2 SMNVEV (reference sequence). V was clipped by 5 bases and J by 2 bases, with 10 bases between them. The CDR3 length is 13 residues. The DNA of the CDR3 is TGTGCCAGCAGTCAGACTAGTACCTACGAGCAGTACTTC. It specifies CASSQTSTYEQYF.

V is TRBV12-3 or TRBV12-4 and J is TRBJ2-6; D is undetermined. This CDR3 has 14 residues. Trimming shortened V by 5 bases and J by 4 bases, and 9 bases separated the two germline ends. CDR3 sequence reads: CASSSLGGANVLTF. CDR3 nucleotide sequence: TGTGCCAGCAGTAGTCTAGGGGGGGCCAACGTCCTGACTTTC.

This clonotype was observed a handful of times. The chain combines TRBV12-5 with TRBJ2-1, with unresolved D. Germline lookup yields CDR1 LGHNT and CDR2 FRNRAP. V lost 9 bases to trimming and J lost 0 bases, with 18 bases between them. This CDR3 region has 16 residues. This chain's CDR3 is CASSPGDLFSYNEQFF. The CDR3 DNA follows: TGTGCTAGCTCGCCAGGCGACCTGTTCTCCTACAATGAGCAGTTCTTC.

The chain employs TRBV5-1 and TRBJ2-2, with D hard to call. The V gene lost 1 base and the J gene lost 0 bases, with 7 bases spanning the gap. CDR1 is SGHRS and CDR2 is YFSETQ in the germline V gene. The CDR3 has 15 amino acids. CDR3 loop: CASSLYGSNTGELFF. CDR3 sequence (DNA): TGCGCCAGCAGCTTGTACGGATCGAACACCGGGGAGCTGTTTTTT.

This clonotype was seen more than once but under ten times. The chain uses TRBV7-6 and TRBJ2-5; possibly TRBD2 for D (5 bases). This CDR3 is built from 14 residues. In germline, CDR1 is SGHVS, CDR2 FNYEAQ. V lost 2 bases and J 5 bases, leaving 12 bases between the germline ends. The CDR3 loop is CASSLFRGVETQYF. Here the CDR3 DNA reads TGTGCCAGCAGCTTATTTCGGGGTGTGGAGACCCAGTACTTC.

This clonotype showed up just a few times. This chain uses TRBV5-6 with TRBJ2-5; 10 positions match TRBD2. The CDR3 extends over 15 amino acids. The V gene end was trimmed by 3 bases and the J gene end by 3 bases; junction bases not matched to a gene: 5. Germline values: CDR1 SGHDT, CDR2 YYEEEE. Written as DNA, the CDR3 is TGTGCCAGCAGCTCACCGGGACTAGCGAAAGAGACCCAGTACTTC. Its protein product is CASSSPGLAKETQYF.

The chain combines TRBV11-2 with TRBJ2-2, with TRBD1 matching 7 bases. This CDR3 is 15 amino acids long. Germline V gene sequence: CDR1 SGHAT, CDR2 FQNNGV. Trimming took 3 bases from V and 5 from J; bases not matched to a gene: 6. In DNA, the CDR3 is TGTGCCAGCAGCTTCCGACCAGGGGGAACCGGGGAGCTGTTTTTT. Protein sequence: CASSFRPGGTGELFF.

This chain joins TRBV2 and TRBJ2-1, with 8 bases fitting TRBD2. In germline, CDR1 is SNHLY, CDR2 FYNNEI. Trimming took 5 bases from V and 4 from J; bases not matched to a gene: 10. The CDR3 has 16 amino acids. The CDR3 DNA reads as TGTGCCAGCAGTCCAAGGGCGGGAGGATCTTACAATGAGCAGTTCTTC. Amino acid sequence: CASSPRAGGSYNEQFF.

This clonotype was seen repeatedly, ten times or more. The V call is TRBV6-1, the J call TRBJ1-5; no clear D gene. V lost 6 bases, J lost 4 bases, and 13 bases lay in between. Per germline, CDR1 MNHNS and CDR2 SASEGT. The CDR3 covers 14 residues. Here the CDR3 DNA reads TGTGCCAGCAGCCCCTGGCAGTCTAATCAGCCCCAGCATTTT. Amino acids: CASSPWQSNQPQHF.

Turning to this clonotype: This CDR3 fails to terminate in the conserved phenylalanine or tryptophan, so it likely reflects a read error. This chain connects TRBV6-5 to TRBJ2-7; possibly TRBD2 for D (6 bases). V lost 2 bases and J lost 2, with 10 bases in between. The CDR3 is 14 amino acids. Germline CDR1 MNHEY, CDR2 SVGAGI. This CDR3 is CASSYRDWAYEQYL. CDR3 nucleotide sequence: TGTGCCAGCAGTTACCGGGACTGGGCCTACGAGCAGTACTTG.

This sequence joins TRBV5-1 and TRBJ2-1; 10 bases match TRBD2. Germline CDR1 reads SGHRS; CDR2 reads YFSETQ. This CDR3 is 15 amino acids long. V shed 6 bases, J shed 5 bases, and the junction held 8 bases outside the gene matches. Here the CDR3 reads CASKVLTSGHNEQFF. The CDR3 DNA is TGCGCCAGCAAAGTTTTGACTAGCGGGCACAATGAGCAGTTCTTC.

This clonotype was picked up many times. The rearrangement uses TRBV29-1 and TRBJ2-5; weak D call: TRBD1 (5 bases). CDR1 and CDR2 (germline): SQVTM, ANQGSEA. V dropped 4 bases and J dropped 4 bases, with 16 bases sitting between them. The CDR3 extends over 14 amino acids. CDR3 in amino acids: CSVAASGRVETQYF. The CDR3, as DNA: TGCAGCGTTGCGGCTTCAGGGCGTGTAGAGACCCAGTACTTC.

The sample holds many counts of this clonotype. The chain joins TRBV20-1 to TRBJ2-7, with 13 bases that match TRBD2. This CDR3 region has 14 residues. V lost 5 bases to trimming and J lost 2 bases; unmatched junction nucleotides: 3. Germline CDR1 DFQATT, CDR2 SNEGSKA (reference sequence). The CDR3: CSAPGLAGTYEQYF. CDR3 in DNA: TGCAGTGCTCCGGGACTAGCGGGGACCTACGAGCAGTACTTC.

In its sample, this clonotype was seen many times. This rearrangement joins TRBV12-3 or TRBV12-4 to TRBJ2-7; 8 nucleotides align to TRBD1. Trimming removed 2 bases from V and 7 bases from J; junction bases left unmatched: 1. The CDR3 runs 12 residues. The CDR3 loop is CASSLWDREQYF. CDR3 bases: TGTGCCAGCAGTTTATGGGACAGGGAGCAGTACTTC.

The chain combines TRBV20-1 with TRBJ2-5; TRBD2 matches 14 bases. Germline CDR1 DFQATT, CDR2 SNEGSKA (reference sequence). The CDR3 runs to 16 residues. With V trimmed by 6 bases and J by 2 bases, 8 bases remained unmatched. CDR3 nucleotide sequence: TGCAGTGCGCCTGGGACTAGCGGGAGTGATCAAGAGACCCAGTACTTC. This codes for CSAPGTSGSDQETQYF.

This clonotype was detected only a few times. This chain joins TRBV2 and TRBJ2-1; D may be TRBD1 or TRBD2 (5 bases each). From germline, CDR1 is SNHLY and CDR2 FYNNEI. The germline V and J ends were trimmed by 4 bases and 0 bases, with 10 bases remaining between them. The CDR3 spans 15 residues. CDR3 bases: TGTGCCAGCAGTGTTCCAGGGAGCTCCTACAATGAGCAGTTCTTC. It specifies CASSVPGSSYNEQFF.

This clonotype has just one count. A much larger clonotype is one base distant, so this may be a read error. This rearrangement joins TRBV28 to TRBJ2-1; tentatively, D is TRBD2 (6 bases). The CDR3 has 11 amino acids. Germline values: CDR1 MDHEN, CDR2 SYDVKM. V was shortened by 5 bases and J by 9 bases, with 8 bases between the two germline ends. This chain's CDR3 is CASSMGGEQFF. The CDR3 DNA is TGTGCCAGCAGTATGGGAGGTGAGCAGTTCTTC.

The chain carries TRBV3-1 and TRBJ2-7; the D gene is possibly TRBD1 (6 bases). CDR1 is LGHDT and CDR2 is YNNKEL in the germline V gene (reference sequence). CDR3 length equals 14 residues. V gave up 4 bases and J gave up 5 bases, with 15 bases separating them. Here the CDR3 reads CASSPGQGTNEQYF. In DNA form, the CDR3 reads TGTGCCAGCAGCCCCGGTCAGGGGACCAACGAGCAGTACTTC.

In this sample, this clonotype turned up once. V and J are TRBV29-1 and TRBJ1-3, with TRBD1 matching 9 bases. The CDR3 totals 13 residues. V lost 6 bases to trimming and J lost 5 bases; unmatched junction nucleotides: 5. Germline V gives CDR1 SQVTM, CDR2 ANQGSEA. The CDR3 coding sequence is TGCAGCGTATCCGGGACAGGGAGAAACACCATATATTTT. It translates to CSVSGTGRNTIYF.

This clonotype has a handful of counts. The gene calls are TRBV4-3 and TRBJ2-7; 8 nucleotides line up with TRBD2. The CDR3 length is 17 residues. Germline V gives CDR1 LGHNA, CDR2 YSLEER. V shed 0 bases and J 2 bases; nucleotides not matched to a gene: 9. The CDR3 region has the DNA TGCGCCAGCAGCCAAGACGAGACTAGCGAGAGACCCTACGAGCAGTACTTC. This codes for CASSQDETSERPYEQYF.

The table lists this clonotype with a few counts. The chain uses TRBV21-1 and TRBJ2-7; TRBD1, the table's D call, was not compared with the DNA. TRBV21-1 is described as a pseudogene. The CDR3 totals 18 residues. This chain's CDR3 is CASSNLRGTGIGTAEQYF. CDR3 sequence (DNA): TGTGCCAGCAGCAACCTCCGCGGGACAGGGATAGGGACTGCCGAGCAGTACTTC.